This is a list of T cell receptor beta chains from one sample in a study of T cell responses to AZD1222 COVID-19 vaccine. Clones were read by immunoSEQ multiplex PCR, and TCRdb kept only the in-frame ones, dropping some. Seen here are under 150,000 clones, more than 70% observed once, and the top ten hold almost 6.5%. The sequenced sample was peripheral blood, obtained 28 days after the second AZD1222 dose. All receptors come from an adult who received the AZD1222 COVID-19 vaccine. The CDR3 runs from the conserved cysteine through the conserved F or W. The D gene is left open where the match is weak. Size is omitted from some rows. Given values are once, few, many or a class for expanded clones.

d_call: .; v_call: TRBV7-8; j_call: TRBJ1-1; clone_size: .; cdr3_aa: CASSPAGNTEAFF; cdr3_nt: TGTGCCAGCAGCCCAGCAGGGAACACTGAAGCTTTCTTT
d_call: .; v_call: TRBV6-5; j_call: TRBJ1-1; clone_size: .; cdr3_aa: CASRTGYTEAFF; cdr3_nt: TGTGCCAGCAGGACCGGGTACACTGAAGCTTTCTTT
d_call: .; v_call: TRBV6-2/TRBV6-3; j_call: TRBJ1-2; clone_size: .; cdr3_aa: CASSSTSGRYGYTF; cdr3_nt: TGTGCCAGCAGTTCCACGAGCGGTCGCTATGGCTACACCTTC
d_call: TRBD1; v_call: TRBV18; j_call: TRBJ1-1; clone_size: .; cdr3_aa: CASSIDRVAEAFF; cdr3_nt: TGTGCCAGCTCAATAGACAGGGTTGCTGAAGCTTTCTTT
d_call: TRBD1; v_call: TRBV7-2; j_call: TRBJ1-1; clone_size: .; cdr3_aa: CASSRDRNTEAFF; cdr3_nt: TGTGCCAGCAGCCGGGACAGGAACACTGAAGCTTTCTTT
d_call: .; v_call: TRBV6-5; j_call: TRBJ1-2; clone_size: .; cdr3_aa: CASTGLKGYTF; cdr3_nt: TGTGCCAGCACCGGACTGAAAGGCTACACCTTC
d_call: TRBD1; v_call: TRBV4-2; j_call: TRBJ1-1; clone_size: .; cdr3_aa: CASSRTGPEAFF; cdr3_nt: TGTGCCAGCAGCCGGACAGGGCCTGAAGCTTTCTTT
d_call: .; v_call: TRBV6-2/TRBV6-3; j_call: TRBJ2-3; clone_size: .; cdr3_aa: CASSPGATDTQYF; cdr3_nt: TGTGCCAGCAGCCCAGGAGCCACAGATACGCAGTATTTT
d_call: TRBD1; v_call: TRBV6-5; j_call: TRBJ2-2; clone_size: .; cdr3_aa: CASDRGNTGELFF; cdr3_nt: TGTGCCAGCGACAGGGGGAACACCGGGGAGCTGTTTTTT
d_call: .; v_call: TRBV5-5; j_call: TRBJ1-2; clone_size: .; cdr3_aa: CASSSGTNNYGYTF; cdr3_nt: TGTGCCAGCAGCTCCGGGACCAATAACTATGGCTACACCTTC
d_call: .; v_call: TRBV29-1; j_call: TRBJ1-1; clone_size: .; cdr3_aa: CSVESLGNTEAFF; cdr3_nt: TGCAGCGTTGAATCTCTGGGGAACACTGAAGCTTTCTTT
d_call: .; v_call: TRBV19; j_call: TRBJ1-5; clone_size: .; cdr3_aa: CASSIGGWDQPQHF; cdr3_nt: TGTGCCAGTAGTATTGGCGGTTGGGATCAGCCCCAGCATTTT
d_call: .; v_call: TRBV7-8; j_call: TRBJ1-1; clone_size: few; cdr3_aa: CASSQRGRAFF; cdr3_nt: TGTGCCAGCAGCCAAAGGGGGAGAGCTTTCTTT
d_call: .; v_call: TRBV7-8; j_call: TRBJ1-4; clone_size: .; cdr3_aa: CASSLAYGGTPEKLFF; cdr3_nt: TGTGCCAGCAGCTTAGCGTATGGTGGCACACCGGAAAAACTGTTTTTT
d_call: .; v_call: TRBV12-3/TRBV12-4; j_call: TRBJ2-2; clone_size: .; cdr3_aa: CASRGHNTGELFF; cdr3_nt: TGTGCCAGCAGGGGACACAACACCGGGGAGCTGTTTTTT
d_call: .; v_call: TRBV6-4; j_call: TRBJ2-1; clone_size: .; cdr3_aa: CASSELADSYNEQFF; cdr3_nt: TGTGCCAGCAGTGAACTAGCTGACTCCTACAATGAGCAGTTCTTC
d_call: .; v_call: TRBV10-3; j_call: TRBJ2-6; clone_size: .; cdr3_aa: CAIMQDSGANVLTF; cdr3_nt: TGTGCCATCATGCAGGACTCTGGGGCCAACGTCCTGACTTTC
d_call: TRBD2; v_call: TRBV6-2/TRBV6-3; j_call: TRBJ2-3; clone_size: .; cdr3_aa: CASSYDSGGTDTQYF; cdr3_nt: TGTGCCAGCAGTTACGACAGCGGGGGTACAGATACGCAGTATTTT
d_call: .; v_call: TRBV5-6; j_call: TRBJ2-2; clone_size: .; cdr3_aa: CASSLGPGGSGELFF; cdr3_nt: TGTGCCAGCAGCTTGGGTCCAGGGGGGAGCGGGGAGCTGTTTTTT
d_call: .; v_call: TRBV5-1; j_call: TRBJ1-1; clone_size: .; cdr3_aa: CASSLAGLQRTEAFF; cdr3_nt: TGCGCCAGCAGCTTGGCCGGCCTCCAAAGAACTGAAGCTTTCTTT
d_call: .; v_call: TRBV27; j_call: TRBJ2-5; clone_size: .; cdr3_aa: CASSIRRQNQETQYF; cdr3_nt: TGTGCCAGCAGTATTCGTCGACAGAACCAAGAGACCCAGTACTTC
d_call: TRBD1; v_call: TRBV6-1; j_call: TRBJ2-1; clone_size: .; cdr3_aa: CASSEVRGHLVSEQFF; cdr3_nt: TGTGCCAGCAGTGAGGTCAGGGGGCATTTGGTCAGTGAGCAGTTCTTC